Below, 12 T cell receptor beta chains from the same sample are listed, as sequenced in a study of blood T cell repertoires in COVID-19 (dated by TCRdb to between 2020 and 2021). Library preparation was by the immunoSEQ multiplex PCR assay. This is the immuneACCESS table as TCRdb keeps it, with only in-frame sequences that have V and J called. A part of the clones is gone; compared with another copy, unresolved V genes explain less than half, and the rest is unexplained. The sample has more than 65,000 clones on record, roughly 80% of them singletons. The leading ten clones occupy around 9.7% of the sample. Sequenced material: peripheral blood. The origin of the receptors is an elderly woman with acute or convalescent COVID-19.

The chain joins TRBV29-1 to TRBJ2-4; either TRBD1 or TRBD2 may supply D (5 bases each). CDR1 and CDR2 from the germline V gene are SQVTM and ANQGSEA. The CDR3 sequence is 14 residues long. With 4 bases removed from V and 2 bases from J, the gap between germline ends came to 12 bases. This CDR3 reads CSVGEGLSKNIQYF. Here the CDR3 DNA reads TGCAGCGTTGGAGAGGGGCTATCCAAAAACATTCAGTACTTC. Using reference TRBV29-1 and TRBJ2-4 for the parts outside the CDR3, the full variable domain is SAVISQKPSRDICQRGTSLTIQCQVDSQVTMMFWYRQQPGQSLTLIATANQGSEATYESGFVIDKFPISRPNLTFSTLTVSNMSPEDSSIYLCSVGEGLSKNIQYFGAGTRLSVL.

The V call is TRBV4-1, the J call TRBJ2-3, with 10 positions matching TRBD2. The V gene end was trimmed by 4 bases and the J gene end by 4 bases; junction bases not matched to a gene: 14. Germline loops: CDR1 MGHRA, CDR2 YSYEKL. This CDR3 comprises 18 residues. CDR3 in amino acids: CASSLARGAGGLADTQYF. DNA of the CDR3: TGCGCCAGCAGCCTCGCCCGAGGAGCGGGGGGGCTGGCAGATACGCAGTATTTT.

The sample holds a few counts of this clone. The chain uses TRBV23-1 and TRBJ1-2; TRBD1 agrees at 9 bases. TRBV23-1 carries the ORF label, with uncertain function. This CDR3 has 13 amino acids. Trimming cost V 6 bases and J 4 bases; bases outside gene matches: 3. CDR3 sequence (DNA): TGCGCCAGCAGGACACAGGGGGCCTATGGCTACACCTTC. It is translated as CASRTQGAYGYTF.

The chain combines TRBV29-1 with TRBJ2-7; TRBD2 is a possible D gene (5 bases). CDR3 length: 12 amino acids. CDR1 and CDR2 (germline): SQVTM, ANQGSEA. V gave up 8 bases and J gave up 4 bases, with 15 bases separating them. Here the CDR3 reads CSTSTTGYEQYF. CDR3 nucleotides: TGCAGCACCTCGACGACGGGGTACGAGCAGTACTTC.

In its sample, this clone was seen a few times. The V gene is TRBV2, the J gene TRBJ2-3; 7 bases agree with TRBD1. This CDR3 has 13 residues. The germline V gene encodes CDR1 SNHLY and CDR2 FYNNEI. V shed 7 bases, J shed 3 bases, and the junction held 4 bases outside the gene matches. The CDR3 coding sequence is TGTGCCAGCACCCGGGACAGTACAGATACGCAGTATTTT. Its protein product is CASTRDSTDTQYF.

This chain connects TRBV18 to TRBJ2-7; 10 bases agree with TRBD1. This CDR3 region has 15 residues. Trimming took 3 bases from V and 3 from J; bases not matched to a gene: 5. Germline V CDR1 and CDR2: KGHSH, LQKENI. In DNA, the CDR3 is TGTGCCAGCTCACCGCCCGGGACAGGGGTCTACGAGCAGTACTTC. Its protein is CASSPPGTGVYEQYF.

The chain has TRBV18 and TRBJ1-1; 9 bases align to TRBD1. The CDR3 covers 16 residues. Germline CDR1 is KGHSH and CDR2 is LQKENI. The V gene end was trimmed by 5 bases and the J gene end by 2 bases; junction bases not matched to a gene: 9. The CDR3 region is CASSKRDRADNTEAFF. The CDR3 nucleotides are TGTGCCAGCTCAAAGCGGGACAGGGCCGATAACACTGAAGCTTTCTTT.

The rearrangement links TRBV3-1 (or the pseudogene TRBV3-2) to TRBJ2-3, with 9 positions matching TRBD2. With V trimmed by 8 bases and J by 5 bases, 11 bases remained unmatched. CDR1 and CDR2 from the germline V gene are LGHDT and YNNKEL (reference sequence). The CDR3 loop spans 15 amino acids. CDR3 coding DNA: TGTGCCAGCCGCCGGGCGGGGGGGGGTAGAGATACGCAGTATTTT. Translated: CASRRAGGGRDTQYF.

The sample holds one count of this clone. One end of the junction does not line up with germline, which may come from a read error. J is TRBJ1-6 and V is TRBV7-7; perhaps TRBD1 as D (6 bases). Germline V lookup: CDR1 SSHAT, CDR2 FNYEAQ (reference sequence). The CDR3 is 18 amino acids. CDR3 nucleotide sequence: TGTGCTAGCAGCTTAGACTCGCCAGGGGACACCTATAATTCACCCCTCCACTTT. Translation: CASSLDSPGDTYNSPLHF.

The chain employs TRBV5-1 and TRBJ2-1, with 8 nucleotides matching TRBD1. There are 15 residues in the CDR3. The germline CDR1 and CDR2 sequences are SGHRS and YFSETQ. Trimming removed 5 bases from V and 2 bases from J; junction bases left unmatched: 6. CDR3: CASRNLDRAYNEQFF. The CDR3 DNA follows: TGCGCCAGCAGAAATCTGGACAGGGCCTACAATGAGCAGTTCTTC.

This sequence joins TRBV6-5 and TRBJ2-7, with D maybe TRBD1 (5 bases). Germline loops: CDR1 MNHEY, CDR2 SVGAGI. This CDR3 comprises 11 residues. Trimming left V 5 bases short and J 5 bases short, with 7 bases between. CDR3 protein: CASSIGDEQYF. CDR3 bases: TGTGCCAGCAGTATAGGGGACGAGCAGTACTTC.

The chain couples TRBV27 to TRBJ2-5, with D tentatively TRBD1 (5 bases). Germline V gene sequence: CDR1 MNHEY, CDR2 SMNVEV (reference sequence). With 3 bases removed from V and 5 bases from J, the gap between germline ends came to 10 bases. The CDR3 is 13 residues long. This CDR3 reads CASSFGRAETQYF. CDR3 nucleotide sequence: TGTGCCAGCAGTTTCGGCAGGGCTGAGACCCAGTACTTC.